The T cell receptor (beta chain) under discussion was sequenced for a study of blood T cell repertoires in COVID-19. At the level of the study: The study drew acute and convalescent COVID-19 samples from the United States, Italy and Spain.

This clone was recorded once. From germline, CDR1 is SQVTM and CDR2 ANQGSEA. The CDR3 extends over 13 amino acids. With 5 bases removed from V and 4 bases from J, the gap between germline ends came to 14 bases. Original methodology: Amplification of reference gene primers was used by the study to estimate nucleated cell counts. Clones were read by immunoSEQ multiplex PCR, and TCRdb kept only the in-frame ones, dropping some. V, J and clone size derive from that table, while D and trimming were established from the DNA sequence. The sample lists some 200,000 clones; around 80% were seen once. The receptor was isolated from a human donor in a cohort sampled during active COVID-19. The specimen sequenced was peripheral blood. The V call is TRBV29-1, the J call TRBJ2-5; D is possibly TRBD1 (6 bases). The CDR3 reads CSVQQGTGETQYF. The CDR3 DNA reads TGCAGCGTTCAGCAGGGGACCGGAGAGACCCAGTACTTC.